This T cell receptor (beta chain) was captured in a study of regulatory T cells in long-lasting Graves disease. Trimming cost V 0 bases and J 0 bases, with 13 bases left between them. This CDR3 comprises 17 residues. Germline V gene sequence: CDR1 SGDLS, CDR2 YYNGEE. Time point indicated: newly diagnosed GD, antithyroid drugs for less than 3 months. RNA isolated from PBMCs was used to make the TCR library. A volume of approximately 9.8 milliliters of peripheral blood was collected in EDTA tubes. To make TCR beta libraries, researchers used iRepertoire HTBI primers and Arm-PCR of CDR3 regions. One entry per CDR3 protein results from TCRdb running MiXCR on the multiplex PCR reads. The sample carries roughly 420,000 distinct CDR3 sequences, 14% recorded once. Many counts were recorded for this clonotype. This sample was shared with a second study, whose subject was T cells in Graves' hyperthyroidism and ophthalmopathy.

The sequence came from a woman aged 45-60 years with Graves disease. The V and J genes are TRBV9 and TRBJ2-1, with D perhaps matching TRBD1 or TRBD2 (5 bases each). The starting material was peripheral blood mononuclear cells (PBMCs), obtained at new diagnosis, from a patient treated with antithyroid drugs. CDR3 sequence: CASSVEVGASSYNEQFF. In nucleotides, the CDR3 is TGTGCCAGCAGCGTAGAGGTCGGGGCCAGCTCCTACAATGAGCAGTTCTTC.